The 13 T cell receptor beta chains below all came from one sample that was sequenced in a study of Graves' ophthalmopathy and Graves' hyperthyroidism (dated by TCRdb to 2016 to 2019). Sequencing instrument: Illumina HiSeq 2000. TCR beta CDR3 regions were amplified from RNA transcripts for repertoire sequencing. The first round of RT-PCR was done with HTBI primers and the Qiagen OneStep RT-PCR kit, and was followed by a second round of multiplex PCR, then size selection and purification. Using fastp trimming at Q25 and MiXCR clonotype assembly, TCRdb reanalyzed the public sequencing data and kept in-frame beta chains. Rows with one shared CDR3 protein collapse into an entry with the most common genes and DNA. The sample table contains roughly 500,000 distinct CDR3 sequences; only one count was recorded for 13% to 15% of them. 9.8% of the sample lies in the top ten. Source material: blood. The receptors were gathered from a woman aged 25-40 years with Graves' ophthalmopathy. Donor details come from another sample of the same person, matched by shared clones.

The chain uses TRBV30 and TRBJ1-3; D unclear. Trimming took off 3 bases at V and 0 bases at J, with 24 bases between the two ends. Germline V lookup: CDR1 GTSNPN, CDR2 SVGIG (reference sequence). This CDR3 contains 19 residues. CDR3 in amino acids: CAWRSYGVAGSSSGNTIYF. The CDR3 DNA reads TGTGCCTGGAGGTCGTACGGGGTTGCCGGGTCCAGCTCTGGAAACACCATATATTTT.

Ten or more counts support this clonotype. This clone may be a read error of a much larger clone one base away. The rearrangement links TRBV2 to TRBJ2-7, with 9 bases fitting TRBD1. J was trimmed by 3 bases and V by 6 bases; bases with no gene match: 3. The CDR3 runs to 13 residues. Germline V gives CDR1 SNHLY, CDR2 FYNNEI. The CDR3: CASSKDRGYEQYF. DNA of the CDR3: TGTGCCAGCAGCAAGGACAGGGGCTACGAGCAGTACTTC.

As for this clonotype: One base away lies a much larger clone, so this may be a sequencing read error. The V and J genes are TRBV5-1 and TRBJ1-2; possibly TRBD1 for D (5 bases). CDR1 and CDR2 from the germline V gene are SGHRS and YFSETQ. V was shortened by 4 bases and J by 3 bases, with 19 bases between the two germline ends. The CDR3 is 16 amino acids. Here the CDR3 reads CASSVRPGEGDYGYTF. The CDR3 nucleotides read TGCGCCAGCAGCGTACGACCGGGGGAAGGAGACTATGGCTACACCTTC.

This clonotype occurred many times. CDR3 sequence (DNA): TGTGCCAGCAGTGACCTTGGACAGGGGTGTGATGGCTACACCTTC. This gives the protein CASSDLGQGCDGYTF. V gene TRBV6-4 combines with J gene TRBJ1-2, with 9 bases aligning to TRBD1. The ends lost 2 bases at V and 6 bases at J; junction bases unmatched: 7. Germline-derived CDR1 and CDR2 are MRHNA and SNTAGT. The CDR3 has 15 amino acids.

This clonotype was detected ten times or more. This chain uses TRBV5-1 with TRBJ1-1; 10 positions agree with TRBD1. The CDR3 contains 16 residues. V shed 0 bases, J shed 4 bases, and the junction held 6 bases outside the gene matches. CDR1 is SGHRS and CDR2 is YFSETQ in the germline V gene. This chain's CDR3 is CASSLGPGTGVTEAFF. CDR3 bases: TGCGCCAGCAGCTTGGGCCCCGGGACAGGGGTCACTGAAGCTTTCTTT. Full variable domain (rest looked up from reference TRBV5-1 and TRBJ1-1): KAGVTQTPRYLIKTRGQQVTLSCSPISGHRSVSWYQQTPGQGLQFLFEYFSETQRNKGNFPGRFSGRQFSNSRSEMNVSTLELGDSALYLCASSLGPGTGVTEAFFGQGTRLTVV.

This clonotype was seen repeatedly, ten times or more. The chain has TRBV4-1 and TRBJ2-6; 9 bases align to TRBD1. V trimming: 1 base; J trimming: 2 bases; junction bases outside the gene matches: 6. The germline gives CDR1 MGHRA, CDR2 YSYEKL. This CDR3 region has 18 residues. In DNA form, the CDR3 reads TGCGCCAGCAGCCAAGGGGACAGGGTGGCTCCTGGGGCCAACGTCCTGACTTTC. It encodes CASSQGDRVAPGANVLTF.

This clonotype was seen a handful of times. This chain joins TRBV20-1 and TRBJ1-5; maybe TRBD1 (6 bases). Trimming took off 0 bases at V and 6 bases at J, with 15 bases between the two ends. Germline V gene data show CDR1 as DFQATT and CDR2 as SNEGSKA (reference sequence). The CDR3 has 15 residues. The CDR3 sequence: CSARDRGAGGQPQHF. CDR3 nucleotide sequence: TGCAGTGCTAGAGATCGGGGGGCCGGGGGTCAGCCCCAGCATTTT.

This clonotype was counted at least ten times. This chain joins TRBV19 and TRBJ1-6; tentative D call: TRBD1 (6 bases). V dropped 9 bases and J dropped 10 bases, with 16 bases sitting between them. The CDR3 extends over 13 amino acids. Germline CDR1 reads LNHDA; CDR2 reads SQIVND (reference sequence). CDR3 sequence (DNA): TGTGCCAGCAGCACAGGGTTGGGGTCACCCCTCCACTTT. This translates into CASSTGLGSPLHF.

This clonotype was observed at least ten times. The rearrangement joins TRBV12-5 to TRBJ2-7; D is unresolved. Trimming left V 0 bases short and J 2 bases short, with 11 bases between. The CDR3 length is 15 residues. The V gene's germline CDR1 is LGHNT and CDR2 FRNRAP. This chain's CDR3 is CASGLVLRVPYEQYF. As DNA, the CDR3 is TGTGCTAGTGGTTTGGTATTAAGGGTCCCCTACGAGCAGTACTTC.

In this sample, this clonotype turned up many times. DNA of the CDR3: TGTGCCAGCAGTTTCCTGGGACAGACCCCTGGATATGGCTACACCTTC. Its protein is CASSFLGQTPGYGYTF. The J gene is TRBJ1-2, the V gene TRBV6-5, with 7 bases lining up with TRBD1. Germline V gives CDR1 MNHEY, CDR2 SVGAGI. This CDR3 spans 16 amino acids. V shed 4 bases and J 5 bases; nucleotides not matched to a gene: 13.

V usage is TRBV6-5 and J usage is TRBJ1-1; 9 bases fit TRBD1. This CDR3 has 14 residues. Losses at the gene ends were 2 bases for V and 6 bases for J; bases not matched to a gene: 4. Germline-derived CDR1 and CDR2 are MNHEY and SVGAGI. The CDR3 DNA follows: TGTGCCAGCAGTTACCCGGGACAGGGTGCTGAAGCTTTCTTT. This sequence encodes CASSYPGQGAEAFF.

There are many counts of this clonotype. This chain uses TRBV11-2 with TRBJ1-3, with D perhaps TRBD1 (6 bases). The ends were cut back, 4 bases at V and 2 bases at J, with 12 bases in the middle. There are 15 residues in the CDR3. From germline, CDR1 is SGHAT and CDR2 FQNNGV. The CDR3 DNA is TGTGCCAGCAGCTCCCTCGGGACAACTGGAAACACCATATATTTT. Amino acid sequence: CASSSLGTTGNTIYF. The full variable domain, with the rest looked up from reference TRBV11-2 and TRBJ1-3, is EAGVAQSPRYKIIEKRQSVAFWCNPISGHATLYWYQQILGQGPKLLIQFQNNGVVDDSQLPKDRFSAERLKGVDSTLKIQPAKLEDSAVYLCASSSLGTTGNTIYFGEGSWLTVV.

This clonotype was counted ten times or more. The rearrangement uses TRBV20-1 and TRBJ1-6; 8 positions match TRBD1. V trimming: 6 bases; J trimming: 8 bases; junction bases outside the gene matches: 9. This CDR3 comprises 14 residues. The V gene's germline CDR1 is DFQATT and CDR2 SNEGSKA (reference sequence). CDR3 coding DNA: TGCAGTGCCCGCCGACAGGGGTTGGATTCACCCCTCCACTTT. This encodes CSARRQGLDSPLHF.